The 4 T cell receptor beta chains listed next were all sequenced from one sample in a study of T cells in narcolepsy (dated by TCRdb to between 2017 and 2018). The library was built by means of the immunoSEQ multiplex PCR assay. What TCRdb holds here is the immuneACCESS table cut down to in-frame rearrangements. Part of the clones is not present; checked against another copy, under half of the missing clones reflect an unresolved V gene, and the others are unexplained. In this sample the table shows about 20,000 clones, roughly four fifths of which occur a single time. About 1.5% of the sample comes from the top ten. What was sequenced was memory (CD45RA-) CD4+ T cells from blood. The meaning of the sample's cell subset or site label: memory T cells sorted ex vivo from peripheral blood. The receptors here all came from a human donor in good health.

This clone was seen a handful of times. The genes are TRBV5-1 and TRBJ2-5; 8 nucleotides agree with TRBD2. V lost 0 bases and J lost 5; bases outside the gene matches: 12. The CDR3 runs to 17 residues. Germline CDR1 is SGHRS and CDR2 is YFSETQ. The CDR3 nucleotides are TGCGCCAGCAGCTTGGAGGGTAGCGGGGCCGGGGGGGAGACCCAGTACTTC. Translating gives CASSLEGSGAGGETQYF. Based on the CDR3 plus reference TRBV5-1 and TRBJ2-5, the full variable domain is KAGVTQTPRYLIKTRGQQVTLSCSPISGHRSVSWYQQTPGQGLQFLFEYFSETQRNKGNFPGRFSGRQFSNSRSEMNVSTLELGDSALYLCASSLEGSGAGGETQYFGPGTRLLVL.

This sequence joins TRBV2 and TRBJ2-4; TRBD1 is a possible D gene (6 bases). Trimming took off 1 base at V and 6 bases at J, with 10 bases between the two ends. The CDR3 extends over 14 amino acids. Germline lookup yields CDR1 SNHLY and CDR2 FYNNEI. CDR3 residues: CASSEGTVVNIQYF. In DNA, the CDR3 is TGTGCCAGCAGTGAAGGGACAGTCGTAAACATTCAGTACTTC.

V usage is TRBV10-3 and J usage is TRBJ1-2, with 9 nucleotides matching TRBD1. CDR3 length: 14 residues. After removal of 0 bases from V and 6 bases from J, the junction contained 2 bases not matched to a gene. CDR1 ENHRY and CDR2 SYGVKD come from the germline V gene. The CDR3 loop reads CAISESRTGDGYTF. In DNA form, the CDR3 reads TGTGCCATCAGTGAGTCTCGGACAGGGGATGGCTACACCTTC.

CDR3 residues: CASSEGTGLEQPQHF. The CDR3 DNA sequence: TGTGCCAGCTCGGAAGGGACAGGACTCGAACAGCCCCAGCATTTT. The V gene is TRBV18, the J gene TRBJ1-5; TRBD1 matches at 8 bases. The CDR3 contains 15 residues. The V gene end was trimmed by 6 bases and the J gene end by 7 bases; junction bases not matched to a gene: 11. Germline loops: CDR1 KGHSH, CDR2 LQKENI.